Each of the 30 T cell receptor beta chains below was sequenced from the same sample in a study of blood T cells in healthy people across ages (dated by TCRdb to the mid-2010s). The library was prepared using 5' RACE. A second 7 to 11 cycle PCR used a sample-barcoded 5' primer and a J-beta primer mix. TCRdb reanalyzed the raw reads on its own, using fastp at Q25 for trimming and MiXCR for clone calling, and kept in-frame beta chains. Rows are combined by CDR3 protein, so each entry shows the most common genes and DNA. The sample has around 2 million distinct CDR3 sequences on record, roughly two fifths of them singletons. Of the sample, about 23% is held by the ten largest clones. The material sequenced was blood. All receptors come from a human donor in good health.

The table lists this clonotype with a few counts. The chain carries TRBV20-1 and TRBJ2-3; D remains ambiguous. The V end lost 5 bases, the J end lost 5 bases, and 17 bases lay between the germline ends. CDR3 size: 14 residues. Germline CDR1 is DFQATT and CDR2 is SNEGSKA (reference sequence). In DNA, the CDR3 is TGCAGTGCTGGTTCGGGCCTTACCGGAGATACGCAGTATTTT. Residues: CSAGSGLTGDTQYF.

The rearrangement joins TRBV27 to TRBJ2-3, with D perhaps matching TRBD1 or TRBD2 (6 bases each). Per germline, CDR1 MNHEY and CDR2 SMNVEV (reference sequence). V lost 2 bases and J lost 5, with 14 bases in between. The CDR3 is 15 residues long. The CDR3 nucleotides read TGTGCCAGCAGTTTAGCCCCGGGGGCTAAAGATACGCAGTATTTT. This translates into CASSLAPGAKDTQYF.

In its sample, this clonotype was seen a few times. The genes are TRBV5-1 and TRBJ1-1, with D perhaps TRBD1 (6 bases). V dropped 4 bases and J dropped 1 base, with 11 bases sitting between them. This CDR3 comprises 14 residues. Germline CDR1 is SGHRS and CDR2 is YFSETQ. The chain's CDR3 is CASSDPQGNTEAFF. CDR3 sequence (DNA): TGCGCCAGCAGCGACCCACAGGGGAACACTGAAGCTTTCTTT.

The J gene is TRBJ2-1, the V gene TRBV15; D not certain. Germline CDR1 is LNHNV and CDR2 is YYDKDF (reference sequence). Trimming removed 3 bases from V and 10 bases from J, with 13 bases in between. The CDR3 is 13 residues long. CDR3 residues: CATSRGRDREQFF. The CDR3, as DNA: TGTGCCACCAGCAGGGGCAGAGATCGGGAGCAGTTCTTC.

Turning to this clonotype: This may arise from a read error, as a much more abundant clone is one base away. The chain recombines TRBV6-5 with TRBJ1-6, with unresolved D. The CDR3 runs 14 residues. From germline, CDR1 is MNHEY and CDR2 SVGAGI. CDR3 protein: CASRAETYSSPLHF. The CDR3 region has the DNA TGTGCCAGCAGAGCAGAGACATATAGTTCACCCCTCCACTTT.

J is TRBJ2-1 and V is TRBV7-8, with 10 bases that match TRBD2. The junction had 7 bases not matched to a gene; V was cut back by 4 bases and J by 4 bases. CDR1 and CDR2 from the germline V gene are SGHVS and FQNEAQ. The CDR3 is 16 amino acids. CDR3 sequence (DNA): TGTGCCAGCAGCTCGATGGGTAGCGGGGGGTACAATGAGCAGTTCTTC. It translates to CASSSMGSGGYNEQFF. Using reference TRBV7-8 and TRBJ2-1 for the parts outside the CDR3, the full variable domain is GAGVSQSPRYKVAKRGQDVALRCDPISGHVSLFWYQQALGQGPEFLTYFQNEAQLDKSGLPSDRFFAERPEGSVSTLKIQRTQQEDSAVYLCASSSMGSGGYNEQFFGPGTRLTVL.

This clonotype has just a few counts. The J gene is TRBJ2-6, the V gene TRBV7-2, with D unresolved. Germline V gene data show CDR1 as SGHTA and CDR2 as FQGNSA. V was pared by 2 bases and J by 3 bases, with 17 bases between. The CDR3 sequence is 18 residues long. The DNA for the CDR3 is TGTGCCAGCAGCTTAAGAGGTAGTGGTTCAGGTGGGGCCAACGTCCTGACTTTC. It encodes CASSLRGSGSGGANVLTF.

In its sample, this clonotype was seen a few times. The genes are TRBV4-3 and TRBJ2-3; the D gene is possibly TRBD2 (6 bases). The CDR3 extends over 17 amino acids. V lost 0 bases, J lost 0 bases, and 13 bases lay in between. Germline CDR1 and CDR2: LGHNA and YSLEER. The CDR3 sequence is CASSQDGASASTDTQYF. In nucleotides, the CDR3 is TGCGCCAGCAGCCAAGATGGGGCTAGCGCCAGCACAGATACGCAGTATTTT.

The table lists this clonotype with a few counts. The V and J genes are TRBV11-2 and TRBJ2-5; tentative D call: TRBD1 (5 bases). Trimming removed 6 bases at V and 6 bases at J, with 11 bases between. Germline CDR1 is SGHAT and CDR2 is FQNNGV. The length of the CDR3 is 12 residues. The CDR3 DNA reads TGTGCCAGCAGTGAAGGGGTCCAGACCCAGTACTTC. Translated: CASSEGVQTQYF.

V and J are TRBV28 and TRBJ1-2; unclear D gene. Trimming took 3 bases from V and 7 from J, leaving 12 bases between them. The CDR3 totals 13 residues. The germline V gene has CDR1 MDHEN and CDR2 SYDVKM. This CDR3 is CASSLSLASGYTF. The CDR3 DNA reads TGTGCCAGCAGTTTGAGCTTAGCAAGTGGCTACACCTTC.

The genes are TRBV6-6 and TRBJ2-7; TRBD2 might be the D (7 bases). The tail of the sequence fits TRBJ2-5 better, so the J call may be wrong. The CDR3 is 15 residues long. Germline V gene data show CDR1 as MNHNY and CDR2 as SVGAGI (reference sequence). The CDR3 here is CASELSRGGRETQYF. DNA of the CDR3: TGTGCCAGCGAACTCTCTAGGGGGGGGCGTGAGACCCAGTACTTC.

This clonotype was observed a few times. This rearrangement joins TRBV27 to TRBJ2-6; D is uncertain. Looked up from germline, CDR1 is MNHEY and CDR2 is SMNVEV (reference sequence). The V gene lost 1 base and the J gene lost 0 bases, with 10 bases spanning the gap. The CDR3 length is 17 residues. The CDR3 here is CASSLWSQNSGANVLTF. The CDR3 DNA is TGTGCCAGCAGTTTATGGTCACAAAACTCTGGGGCCAACGTCCTGACTTTC.

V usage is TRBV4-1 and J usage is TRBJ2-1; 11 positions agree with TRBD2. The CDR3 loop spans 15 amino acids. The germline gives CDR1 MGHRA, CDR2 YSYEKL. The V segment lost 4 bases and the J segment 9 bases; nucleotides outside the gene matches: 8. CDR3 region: CASSRRLAGGLEQFF. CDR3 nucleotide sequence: TGCGCCAGCAGCCGTAGGTTAGCGGGGGGGCTTGAGCAGTTCTTC.

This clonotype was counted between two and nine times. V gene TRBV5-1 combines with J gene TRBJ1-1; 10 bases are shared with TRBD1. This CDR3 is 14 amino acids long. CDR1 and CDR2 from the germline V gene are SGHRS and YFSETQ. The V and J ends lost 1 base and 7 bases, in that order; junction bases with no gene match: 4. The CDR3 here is CASSLLDRGVEAFF. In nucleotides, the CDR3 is TGCGCCAGCAGCTTGTTGGACAGGGGGGTTGAAGCTTTCTTT.

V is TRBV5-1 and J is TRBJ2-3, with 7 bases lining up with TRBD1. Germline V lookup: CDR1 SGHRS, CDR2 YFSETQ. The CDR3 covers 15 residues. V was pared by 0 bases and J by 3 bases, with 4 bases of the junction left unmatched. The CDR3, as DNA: TGCGCCAGCAGCTTGGCAGACAGGGCTACAGATACGCAGTATTTT. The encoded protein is CASSLADRATDTQYF.

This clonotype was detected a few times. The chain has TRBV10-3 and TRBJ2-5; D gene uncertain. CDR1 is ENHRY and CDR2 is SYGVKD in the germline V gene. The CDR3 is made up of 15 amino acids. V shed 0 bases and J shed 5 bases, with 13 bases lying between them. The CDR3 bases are TGTGCCATCAGTGAGTCTATGGACCCCGCGGAGACCCAGTACTTC. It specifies CAISESMDPAETQYF.

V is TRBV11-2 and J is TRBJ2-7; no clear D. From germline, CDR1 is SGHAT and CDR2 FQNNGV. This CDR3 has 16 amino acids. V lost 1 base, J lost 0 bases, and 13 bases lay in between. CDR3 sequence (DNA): TGTGCCAGCAGCTTAGGCAACAGCCGAAGCTCCTACGAGCAGTACTTC. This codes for CASSLGNSRSSYEQYF. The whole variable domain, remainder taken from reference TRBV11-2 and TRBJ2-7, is EAGVAQSPRYKIIEKRQSVAFWCNPISGHATLYWYQQILGQGPKLLIQFQNNGVVDDSQLPKDRFSAERLKGVDSTLKIQPAKLEDSAVYLCASSLGNSRSSYEQYFGPGTRLTVT.

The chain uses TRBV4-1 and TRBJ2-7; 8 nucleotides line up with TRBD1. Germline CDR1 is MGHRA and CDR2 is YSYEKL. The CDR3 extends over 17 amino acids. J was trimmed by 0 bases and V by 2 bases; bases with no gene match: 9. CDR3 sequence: CASSQTYGTGNSYEQYF. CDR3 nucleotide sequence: TGCGCCAGCAGCCAAACGTATGGGACAGGCAACTCCTACGAGCAGTACTTC.

This chain's CDR3 is CASSQRLAGITDTQYF. CDR3 sequence (DNA): TGTGCCAGCAGCCAAAGACTAGCGGGGATCACAGATACGCAGTATTTT. The chain recombines TRBV7-2 with TRBJ2-3, with 11 nucleotides matching TRBD2. This CDR3 is built from 16 residues. CDR1 SGHTA and CDR2 FQGNSA come from the germline V gene. The V gene end was trimmed by 5 bases and the J gene end by 2 bases; junction bases not matched to a gene: 6. The whole variable domain, filled in from reference TRBV7-2 and TRBJ2-3, reads GAGVSQSPSNKVTEKGKDVELRCDPISGHTALYWYRQSLGQGLEFLIYFQGNSAPDKSGLPSDRFSAERTGGSVSTLTIQRTQQEDSAVYLCASSQRLAGITDTQYFGPGTRLTVL.

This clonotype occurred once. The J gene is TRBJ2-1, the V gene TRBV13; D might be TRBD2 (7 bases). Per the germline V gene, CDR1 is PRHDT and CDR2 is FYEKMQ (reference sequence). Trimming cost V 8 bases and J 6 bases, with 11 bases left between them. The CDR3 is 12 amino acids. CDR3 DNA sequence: TGTGCCAGCCTCGGGGGGCCCAATGAGCAGTTCTTC. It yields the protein CASLGGPNEQFF.

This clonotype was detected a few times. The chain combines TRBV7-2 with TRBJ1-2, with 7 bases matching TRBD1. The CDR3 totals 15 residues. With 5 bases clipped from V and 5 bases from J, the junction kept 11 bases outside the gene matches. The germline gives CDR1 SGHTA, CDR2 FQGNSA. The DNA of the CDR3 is TGTGCCAGCAGCCTAAACGACAGGGTTAGGTATGGCTACACCTTC. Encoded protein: CASSLNDRVRYGYTF.

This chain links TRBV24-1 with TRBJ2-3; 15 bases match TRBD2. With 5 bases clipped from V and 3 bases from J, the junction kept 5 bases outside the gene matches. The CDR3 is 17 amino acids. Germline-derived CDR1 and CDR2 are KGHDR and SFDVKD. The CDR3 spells CATSAPGTSGGTDTQYF. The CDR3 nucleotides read TGTGCCACCAGTGCCCCCGGGACTAGCGGGGGGACAGATACGCAGTATTTT.

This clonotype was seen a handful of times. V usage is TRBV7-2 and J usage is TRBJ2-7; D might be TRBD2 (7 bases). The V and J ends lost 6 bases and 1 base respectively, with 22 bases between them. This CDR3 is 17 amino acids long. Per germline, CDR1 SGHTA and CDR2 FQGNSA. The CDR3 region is CASSPPPGGRGSYEQYF. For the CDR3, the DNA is TGTGCCAGCAGTCCCCCCCCGGGGGGCCGGGGGTCCTACGAGCAGTACTTC.

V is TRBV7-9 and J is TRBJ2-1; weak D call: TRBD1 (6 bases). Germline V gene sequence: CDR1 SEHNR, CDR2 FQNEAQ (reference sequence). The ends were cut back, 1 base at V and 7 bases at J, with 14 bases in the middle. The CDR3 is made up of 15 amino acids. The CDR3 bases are TGTGCCAGCAGCTTAGAATCGACAGGAAAAAATGAGCAGTTCTTC. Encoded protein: CASSLESTGKNEQFF.

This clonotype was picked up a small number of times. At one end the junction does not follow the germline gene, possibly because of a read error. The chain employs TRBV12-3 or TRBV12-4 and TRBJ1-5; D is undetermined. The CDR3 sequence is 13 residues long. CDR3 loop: CASRASSNQPQHF. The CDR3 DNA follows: TGTGCCAGCAGAGCATCTAGCAATCAACCCCAGCATTTT.

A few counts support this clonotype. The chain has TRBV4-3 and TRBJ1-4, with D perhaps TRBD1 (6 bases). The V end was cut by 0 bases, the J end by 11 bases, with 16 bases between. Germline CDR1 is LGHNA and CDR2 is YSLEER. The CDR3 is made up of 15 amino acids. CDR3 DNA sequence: TGCGCCAGCAGCCAAGAACCGGGTCAGGGGCGGAAACTGTTTTTT. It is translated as CASSQEPGQGRKLFF.

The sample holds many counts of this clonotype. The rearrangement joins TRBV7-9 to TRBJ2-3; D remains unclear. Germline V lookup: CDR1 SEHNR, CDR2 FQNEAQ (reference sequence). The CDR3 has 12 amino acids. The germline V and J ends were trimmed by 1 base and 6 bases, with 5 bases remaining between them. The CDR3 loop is CASSLDGDTQYF. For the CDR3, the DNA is TGTGCCAGCAGCTTAGATGGGGATACGCAGTATTTT. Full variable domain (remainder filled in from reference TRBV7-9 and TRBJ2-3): DTGVSQNPRHKITKRGQNVTFRCDPISEHNRLYWYRQTLGQGPEFLTYFQNEAQLEKSRLLSDRFSAERPKGSFSTLEIQRTEQGDSAMYLCASSLDGDTQYFGPGTRLTVL.

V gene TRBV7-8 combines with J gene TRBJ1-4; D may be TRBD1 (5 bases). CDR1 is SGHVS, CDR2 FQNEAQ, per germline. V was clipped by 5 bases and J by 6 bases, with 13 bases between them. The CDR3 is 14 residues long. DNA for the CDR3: TGTGCCAGCAGCCTATATCTAGGGGATGAAAAACTGTTTTTT. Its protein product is CASSLYLGDEKLFF.

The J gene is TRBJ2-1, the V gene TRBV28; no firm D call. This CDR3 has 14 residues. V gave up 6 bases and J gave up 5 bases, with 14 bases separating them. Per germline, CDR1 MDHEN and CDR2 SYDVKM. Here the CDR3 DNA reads TGTGCCAGCAGCTTCTACCGACCAAACAATGAGCAGTTCTTC. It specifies CASSFYRPNNEQFF.

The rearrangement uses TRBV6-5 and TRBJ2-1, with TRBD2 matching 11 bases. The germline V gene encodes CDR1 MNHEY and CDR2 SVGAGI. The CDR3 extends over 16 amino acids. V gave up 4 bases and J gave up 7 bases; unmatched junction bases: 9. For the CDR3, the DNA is TGTGCCAGCAGTTCCACTAGCGGGGGCCTTCGGAATGAGCAGTTCTTC. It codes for CASSSTSGGLRNEQFF.